Listed below are T cell receptor beta chains from one sample, sequenced in a study of OX40 agonist ivuxolimab in advanced cancers. The protocol was immunoSEQ multiplex PCR, while the TCRdb copy is restricted to in-frame clones and leaves out a portion. The table lists about 58,000 clones, over 75% of them singletons, with about 3% in the top ten. Sequencing used CD4+ or CD8+ T cells sorted from blood, obtained in a trial of the OX40 agonist ivuxolimab. Receptors were obtained from an adult with an advanced solid tumor such as melanoma, head and neck, liver or kidney cancer. Both conserved end residues are part of each CDR3. D genes are given only for firm matches. Clone size is stated in some rows and not others, as once, few, many or a class when expanded.

cdr3_aa: CASSQELGVEEFF; clone_size: NA; v_call: TRBV4-2; d_call: NA
cdr3_aa: CASSSTGGETYEQYF; clone_size: NA; v_call: TRBV6-6; d_call: TRBD1
cdr3_aa: CASSRDRGGEAFF; clone_size: NA; v_call: TRBV18; d_call: TRBD1
cdr3_aa: CASSPDSASNTGELFF; clone_size: NA; v_call: TRBV7-9; d_call: NA
cdr3_aa: CSVVRWGVGGYTF; clone_size: NA; v_call: TRBV29-1; d_call: NA
cdr3_aa: CASSSSRETQYF; clone_size: NA; v_call: TRBV7-2; d_call: NA
cdr3_aa: CASSPIRTGGATGELFF; clone_size: NA; v_call: TRBV28; d_call: TRBD1
cdr3_aa: CASSPLAGVRETQYF; clone_size: NA; v_call: TRBV7-9; d_call: TRBD2
cdr3_aa: CASSLGRGEETQYF; clone_size: once; v_call: TRBV4-3; d_call: TRBD2
cdr3_aa: CASSTGGWTEAFF; clone_size: NA; v_call: TRBV28; d_call: TRBD1
cdr3_aa: CASSQVGDRGNTIYF; clone_size: NA; v_call: TRBV4-1; d_call: NA
cdr3_aa: CASSLEISGSTDTQYF; clone_size: NA; v_call: TRBV5-1; d_call: TRBD2
cdr3_aa: CASSIRTSANNEQFF; clone_size: NA; v_call: TRBV11-1; d_call: TRBD2
cdr3_aa: CASSEFRYGEQFF; clone_size: NA; v_call: TRBV7-3; d_call: NA
cdr3_aa: CASSPTENTEAFF; clone_size: few; v_call: TRBV7-6; d_call: NA
cdr3_aa: CAISVGTGAQETQYF; clone_size: NA; v_call: TRBV10-3; d_call: TRBD1
cdr3_aa: CASSPSALYTDTQYF; clone_size: NA; v_call: TRBV14; d_call: NA
cdr3_aa: CASSILENQPQHF; clone_size: NA; v_call: TRBV19; d_call: NA
cdr3_aa: CASSRGTGSQDIQYF; clone_size: NA; v_call: TRBV27; d_call: TRBD1
cdr3_aa: CASRTTGLNTGELFF; clone_size: once; v_call: TRBV6-6; d_call: NA
cdr3_aa: CASSWDRDEQYF; clone_size: NA; v_call: TRBV28; d_call: TRBD1
cdr3_aa: CASMTSGTDTQYF; clone_size: NA; v_call: TRBV11-2; d_call: TRBD2
cdr3_aa: CASSPPRAGSITDTQYF; clone_size: NA; v_call: TRBV18; d_call: NA
cdr3_aa: CASSQGEGPATDTQYF; clone_size: NA; v_call: TRBV4-1; d_call: NA
cdr3_aa: CSVLGPAGTDTQYF; clone_size: NA; v_call: TRBV29-1; d_call: NA
cdr3_aa: CAWASGRTDTQYF; clone_size: NA; v_call: TRBV30; d_call: TRBD2
cdr3_aa: CASRVGGGVRVVATEAFF; clone_size: few; v_call: TRBV11-2; d_call: NA
cdr3_aa: CASSSLTSGRTGELFF; clone_size: NA; v_call: TRBV7-9; d_call: TRBD2
cdr3_aa: CAWSVSPETEAFF; clone_size: few; v_call: TRBV30; d_call: NA
cdr3_aa: CASSQALQGRSSYEQYF; clone_size: NA; v_call: TRBV4-1; d_call: NA
cdr3_aa: CASSLPQGAGANVLTF; clone_size: NA; v_call: TRBV5-1; d_call: NA
cdr3_aa: CASSELFGSGLKLFF; clone_size: NA; v_call: TRBV6-1; d_call: NA
cdr3_aa: CASSLAASSSETYEQYF; clone_size: once; v_call: TRBV5-1; d_call: NA
cdr3_aa: CASSLARREGYGYTF; clone_size: once; v_call: TRBV5-4; d_call: NA
cdr3_aa: CASSFEGYGYTF; clone_size: NA; v_call: TRBV28; d_call: NA
cdr3_aa: CATSPGGSSDTQYF; clone_size: NA; v_call: TRBV7-2; d_call: TRBD2
cdr3_aa: CASSRGSSGNTIYF; clone_size: NA; v_call: TRBV5-5; d_call: NA
cdr3_aa: CASSQDWREGSYEQYF; clone_size: few; v_call: TRBV6-1; d_call: TRBD2
cdr3_aa: CATSRDQLAGVGYQETQYF; clone_size: NA; v_call: TRBV15; d_call: TRBD2
cdr3_aa: CATSRPLAGGTDTQYF; clone_size: NA; v_call: TRBV15; d_call: TRBD2
cdr3_aa: CASSPSGRTFGDEQFF; clone_size: NA; v_call: TRBV19; d_call: TRBD2
cdr3_aa: CASSSGLAGVPDTQYF; clone_size: NA; v_call: TRBV7-2; d_call: TRBD2
cdr3_aa: CATAAENEQFF; clone_size: NA; v_call: TRBV10-3; d_call: NA
cdr3_aa: CASSGRIGTSNYGYTF; clone_size: NA; v_call: TRBV9; d_call: NA
cdr3_aa: CASSLPVASNEKLFF; clone_size: NA; v_call: TRBV7-9; d_call: NA
cdr3_aa: CASSLGRPPDEQFF; clone_size: NA; v_call: TRBV5-6; d_call: NA